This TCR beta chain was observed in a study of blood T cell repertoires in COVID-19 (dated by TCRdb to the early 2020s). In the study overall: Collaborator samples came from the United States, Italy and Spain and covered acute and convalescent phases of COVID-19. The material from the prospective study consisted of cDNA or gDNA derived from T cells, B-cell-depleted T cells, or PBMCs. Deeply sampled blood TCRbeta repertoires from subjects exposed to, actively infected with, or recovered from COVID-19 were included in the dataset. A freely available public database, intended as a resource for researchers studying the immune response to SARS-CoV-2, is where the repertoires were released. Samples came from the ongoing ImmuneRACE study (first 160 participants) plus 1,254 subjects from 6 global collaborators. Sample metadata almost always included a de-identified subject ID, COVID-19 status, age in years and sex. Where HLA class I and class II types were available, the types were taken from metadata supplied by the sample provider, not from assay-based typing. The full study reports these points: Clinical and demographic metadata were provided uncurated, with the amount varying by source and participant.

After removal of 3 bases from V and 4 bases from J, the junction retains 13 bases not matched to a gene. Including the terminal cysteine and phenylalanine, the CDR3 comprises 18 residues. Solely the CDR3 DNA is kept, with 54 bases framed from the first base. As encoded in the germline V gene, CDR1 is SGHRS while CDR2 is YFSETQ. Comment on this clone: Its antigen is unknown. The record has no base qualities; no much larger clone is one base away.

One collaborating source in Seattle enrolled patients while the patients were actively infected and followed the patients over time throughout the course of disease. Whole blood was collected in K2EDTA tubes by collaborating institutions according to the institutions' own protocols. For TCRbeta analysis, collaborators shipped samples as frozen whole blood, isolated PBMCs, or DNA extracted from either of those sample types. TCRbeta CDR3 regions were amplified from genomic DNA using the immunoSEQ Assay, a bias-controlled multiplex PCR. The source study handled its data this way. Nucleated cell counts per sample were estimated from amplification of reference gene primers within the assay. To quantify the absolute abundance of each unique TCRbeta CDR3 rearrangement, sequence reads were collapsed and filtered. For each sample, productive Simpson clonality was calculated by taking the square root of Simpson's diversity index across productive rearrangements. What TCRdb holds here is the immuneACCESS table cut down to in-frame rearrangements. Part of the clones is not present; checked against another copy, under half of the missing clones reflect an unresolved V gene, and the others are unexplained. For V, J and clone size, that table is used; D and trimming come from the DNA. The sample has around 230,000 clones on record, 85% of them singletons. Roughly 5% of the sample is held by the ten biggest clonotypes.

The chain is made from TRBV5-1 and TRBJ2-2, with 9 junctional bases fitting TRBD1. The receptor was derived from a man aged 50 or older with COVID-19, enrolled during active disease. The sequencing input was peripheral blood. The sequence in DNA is TGCGCCAGCAGCTACCAGAACCGGGACAGGGCCGGCACCGGGGAGCTGTTTTTT. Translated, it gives CASSYQNRDRAGTGELFF. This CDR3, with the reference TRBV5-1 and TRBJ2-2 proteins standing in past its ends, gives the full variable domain KAGVTQTPRYLIKTRGQQVTLSCSPISGHRSVSWYQQTPGQGLQFLFEYFSETQRNKGNFPGRFSGRQFSNSRSEMNVSTLELGDSALYLCASSYQNRDRAGTGELFFGEGSRLTVL.